The 30 T cell receptor beta chains below all came from one sample that was sequenced in a study of T-cell reconstitution after alpha-beta-depleted transplantation in children (dated by TCRdb to the mid-2010s). The intended sense of this specimen's treatment or condition label: allogeneic hematopoietic cell transplantation with graft depleted of TCRalphabeta T cells and CD19 B cells. Preparation of the library involved PCR. This sample was sequenced with an Illumina HiSeq 2500. Molecular barcoding was employed in the preparation of TCR libraries, with unique molecular identifiers being used to normalize TCRbeta repertoire quantification. The raw public data were reprocessed by TCRdb itself: fastp quality trimming at Q25, MiXCR clonotype calling, in-frame beta chains only. Each CDR3 protein appears once, grouped with its most common genes and DNA. Present in this sample are about 980,000 distinct CDR3 sequences, roughly 29% of which were seen just once. The top ten constitute over 25% of the sample.

The input for sequencing was PBMCs, mostly from graft donor cells, taken 360 days after TCRalphabeta/CD19-depleted stem cell transplant. Every receptor here comes from a boy under two years old who had a stem cell transplant for SCID, so the T cells may come from the graft donor.

The V call is TRBV29-1, the J call TRBJ2-3; 9 bases agree with TRBD1. This CDR3 has 15 amino acids. Germline trimming cut 7 bases from V and 0 bases from J; bases unmatched to any gene: 8. Per germline, CDR1 SQVTM and CDR2 ANQGSEA. The CDR3 nucleotides are TGCAGCGCCCGGTGGACAGGGGCGAGCACAGATACGCAGTATTTT. Translated, it gives CSARWTGASTDTQYF.

The J gene is TRBJ2-1, the V gene TRBV20-1, with a possible D match to TRBD1 (6 bases). In germline, CDR1 is DFQATT, CDR2 SNEGSKA (reference sequence). Deletions cut 1 base from V and 7 bases from J, with 8 bases between. The CDR3 loop spans 12 amino acids. CDR3 protein: CSARAGQNEQFF. The CDR3 nucleotides are TGCAGTGCTAGAGCCGGACAGAATGAGCAGTTCTTC.

In this sample, this clonotype turned up a few times. The chain joins TRBV6-5 to TRBJ1-3; perhaps TRBD1 as D (5 bases). The length of the CDR3 is 15 residues. Trimming took 0 bases from V and 4 from J, leaving 10 bases between them. Germline V gene data show CDR1 as MNHEY and CDR2 as SVGAGI. The CDR3 coding sequence is TGTGCCAGCAGTTACTCTGGGACGGGGGGAAACACCATATATTTT. This sequence encodes CASSYSGTGGNTIYF.

The chain carries TRBV7-6 and TRBJ2-1; 11 bases line up with TRBD2. Germline-derived CDR1 and CDR2 are SGHVS and FNYEAQ. With V trimmed by 1 base and J by 6 bases, 8 bases remained unmatched. CDR3 length: 17 amino acids. The CDR3 DNA follows: TGTGCCAGCAGCTTAGGGCTAGCGGGGGGCTTTGGCAATGAGCAGTTCTTC. This sequence encodes CASSLGLAGGFGNEQFF.

On this clonotype itself: A junction end diverges from the germline sequence, so it may reflect a read error. The chain has TRBV4-1 and TRBJ2-3, with 11 positions matching TRBD2. The CDR3 spans 17 residues. Germline values: CDR1 MGHRA, CDR2 YSYEKL. The CDR3 DNA sequence: TGCGCCAGCAGCCAAGGGTCTAGCGGGGGGCGCACAGATACGCACTATTTT. Its translation is CASSQGSSGGRTDTHYF.

The chain uses TRBV29-1 and TRBJ2-7; D unclear. Germline CDR1 SQVTM, CDR2 ANQGSEA. Trimming took off 4 bases at V and 4 bases at J, with 23 bases between the two ends. The CDR3 extends over 16 amino acids. This CDR3 is CSVVFGPATLRYEQYF. DNA of the CDR3: TGCAGCGTTGTGTTCGGCCCCGCTACCTTAAGGTACGAGCAGTACTTC.

V and J are TRBV29-1 and TRBJ2-2; D might be TRBD1 (6 bases). CDR1 and CDR2 from the germline V gene are SQVTM and ANQGSEA. The CDR3 has 13 residues. V was pared by 8 bases and J by 8 bases, with 18 bases between. CDR3 region: CSIPRGSSGELFF. DNA for the CDR3: TGCAGCATACCCAGGGGTTCTTCTGGGGAGCTGTTTTTT.

The V call is TRBV4-1, the J call TRBJ1-1; D is perhaps TRBD1 (5 bases). Germline assignment: CDR1 MGHRA and CDR2 YSYEKL. CDR3 length: 15 residues. Trimming removed 4 bases from V and 1 base from J, with 13 bases in between. The CDR3 DNA reads TGCGCCAGCAGCCCCCCATGGAGGGGGAACACTGAAGCTTTCTTT. Translated, it gives CASSPPWRGNTEAFF.

This clonotype was recorded a few times. The V and J genes are TRBV3-1 and TRBJ2-3; 10 nucleotides match TRBD1. V lost 0 bases to trimming and J lost 6 bases; unmatched junction nucleotides: 9. The CDR3 contains 17 residues. The V gene's germline CDR1 is LGHDT and CDR2 YNNKEL (reference sequence). The CDR3 DNA reads TGTGCCAGCAGCCAAGATCCGGACAGGGGGATGAGTGATACGCAGTATTTT. It encodes CASSQDPDRGMSDTQYF.

This clonotype was picked up a small number of times. The chain uses TRBV6-2 or TRBV6-3 and TRBJ1-2, with D maybe TRBD1 (5 bases). The ends were cut back, 8 bases at V and 9 bases at J, with 22 bases in the middle. The CDR3 spans 14 residues. Germline CDR1 and CDR2: MNHEY and SVGEGT. CDR3 nucleotides: TGTGCCAGCCGGTCCATGCAGGGAATTCAGAGCTACACCTTC. Translation gives CASRSMQGIQSYTF.

The CDR3 region is CASIISPTGRMGAFF. CDR3 nucleotide sequence: TGTGCCAGCATCATCTCCCCGACAGGCCGAATGGGAGCTTTCTTT. The chain uses TRBV2 and TRBJ1-1, with D perhaps TRBD1 (6 bases). V gave up 7 bases and J gave up 10 bases, with 25 bases separating them. Looked up from germline, CDR1 is SNHLY and CDR2 is FYNNEI. This CDR3 is 15 amino acids long.

The chain employs TRBV6-1 and TRBJ1-1; D might be TRBD1 (6 bases). The CDR3 totals 14 residues. CDR1 and CDR2 (germline): MNHNS, SASEGT. V was cut by 6 bases and J by 4 bases, with 15 bases left in between. The CDR3 sequence: CASSEQGLSTEAFF. The CDR3 nucleotides are TGTGCCAGCAGCGAACAGGGTCTGAGCACTGAAGCTTTCTTT.

This clonotype was detected a few times. The chain carries TRBV29-1 and TRBJ1-4; D unclear. This CDR3 region has 14 residues. Per germline, CDR1 SQVTM and CDR2 ANQGSEA. Between the trimmed V and J ends, which lost 4 bases and 3 bases, there was a span of 12 bases. CDR3 protein: CSVGNMGANEKLFF. The DNA of the CDR3 is TGCAGCGTTGGTAACATGGGAGCTAATGAAAAACTGTTTTTT.

This chain joins TRBV27 and TRBJ2-7, with TRBD2 matching 10 bases. This CDR3 has 16 amino acids. V gave up 3 bases and J gave up 0 bases; unmatched junction bases: 5. CDR1 is MNHEY and CDR2 is SMNVEV in the germline V gene (reference sequence). Written as DNA, the CDR3 is TGTGCCAGCAGTTTTCCGGGACTAGCGATCTCCTACGAGCAGTACTTC. This gives the protein CASSFPGLAISYEQYF.

The chain links TRBV6-5 to TRBJ2-5; 9 nucleotides align to TRBD2. The V and J ends lost 1 base and 4 bases, in that order; junction bases with no gene match: 7. This CDR3 has 16 amino acids. Germline V gene lookup returns CDR1 MNHEY and CDR2 SVGAGI. The CDR3 DNA reads as TGTGCCAGCAGTTACTACGATTTGCGGGGGGGAGAGACCCAGTACTTC. Encoded protein: CASSYYDLRGGETQYF.

The chain combines TRBV19 with TRBJ1-2; 8 bases are a match to TRBD1. CDR3 length: 16 amino acids. From germline, CDR1 is LNHDA and CDR2 SQIVND (reference sequence). After removal of 5 bases from V and 0 bases from J, the junction contained 8 bases not matched to a gene. CDR3 sequence reads: CASSLRSGQANYGYTF. CDR3 coding DNA: TGTGCCAGTAGTCTACGATCGGGACAGGCTAACTATGGCTACACCTTC.

This clonotype showed up just a few times. The chain carries TRBV9 and TRBJ2-7, with 7 nucleotides matching TRBD1. Germline V lookup: CDR1 SGDLS, CDR2 YYNGEE. J lost 3 bases, V lost 4 bases, and 19 bases had no gene match. This CDR3 comprises 18 residues. The CDR3 sequence: CASSSQTSQGRKIYEQYF. CDR3 DNA sequence: TGTGCCAGCAGCTCTCAGACGTCACAGGGGCGGAAAATCTACGAGCAGTACTTC.

In its sample, this clonotype was seen a few times. The chain has TRBV6-5 and TRBJ2-7, with TRBD2 identical over 8 bases. The CDR3 length is 15 residues. Trimming at V came to 2 bases and at J to 3 bases, leaving 6 bases not matched to a gene. Germline values: CDR1 MNHEY, CDR2 SVGAGI. DNA of the CDR3: TGTGCCAGCAGTTACGTGGCGGGGGGAGTCTACGAGCAGTACTTC. It is translated as CASSYVAGGVYEQYF.

This sequence joins TRBV28 and TRBJ1-2, with TRBD1 as a possible D gene (5 bases). CDR1 and CDR2 from the germline V gene are MDHEN and SYDVKM. Trimming removed 10 bases at V and 2 bases at J, with 11 bases between. The CDR3 length is 12 residues. The CDR3 sequence is CATFQGNYGYTF. In nucleotides, the CDR3 is TGTGCCACCTTCCAGGGAAACTATGGCTACACCTTC.

This clonotype was detected only a few times. This chain links TRBV20-1 with TRBJ2-1, with 9 bases that match TRBD2. The germline V gene has CDR1 DFQATT and CDR2 SNEGSKA (reference sequence). The CDR3 totals 15 residues. Germline trimming cut 3 bases from V and 4 bases from J; bases unmatched to any gene: 7. The CDR3 bases are TGCAGTGCTAGGGTAGCGGGGGCCCTTTACAATGAGCAGTTCTTC. Translating it yields CSARVAGALYNEQFF.

In regard to this clonotype: The DNA is left out, because the CDR3 cannot be placed on it with certainty; the CDR3 is given as TCRdb lists it. This chain links TRBV29-1 with TRBJ2-3; TRBD2 reflects the table's D call only, with no check against the DNA. CDR1 and CDR2 (germline): SQVTM, ANQGSEA. The CDR3 length is 11 residues, termini included. This chain's CDR3 is CSVVLVATQYF.

The gene calls are TRBV6-5 and TRBJ1-1; D perhaps matches TRBD1 (5 bases). The germline V gene has CDR1 MNHEY and CDR2 SVGAGI. CDR3 length equals 15 residues. Trimming cost V 5 bases and J 1 base, with 14 bases left between them. CDR3 region: CASSHLPGGNTEAFF. The CDR3 DNA follows: TGTGCCAGCAGTCACCTCCCCGGGGGGAACACTGAAGCTTTCTTT.

The sample holds many counts of this clonotype. V gene TRBV7-9 combines with J gene TRBJ1-3; TRBD1 aligns across 8 bases. CDR3 length equals 15 residues. J lost 0 bases, V lost 5 bases, and 3 bases had no gene match. Germline CDR1 is SEHNR and CDR2 is FQNEAQ (reference sequence). Here the CDR3 DNA reads TGTGCCAGCAGCCGTACAGGGGGCTCTGGAAACACCATATATTTT. Amino acid sequence: CASSRTGGSGNTIYF.

The chain recombines TRBV5-8 with TRBJ2-1; D may be TRBD2 (7 bases). Germline-derived CDR1 and CDR2 are SGHTS and YDEGEE. V shed 10 bases and J shed 1 base, with 15 bases lying between them. CDR3 length: 14 residues. CDR3 sequence reads: CASPGRGSYNEQFF. CDR3 in DNA: TGTGCCTCCCCGGGGAGGGGGTCCTACAATGAGCAGTTCTTC.

This clonotype was recorded a few times. The chain combines TRBV12-3 or TRBV12-4 with TRBJ2-3; 9 nucleotides match TRBD1. V trimming: 1 base; J trimming: 8 bases; junction bases outside the gene matches: 16. The CDR3 covers 18 residues. The chain's CDR3 is CASSLESWRDRAGGTQYF. The CDR3 nucleotides read TGTGCCAGCAGTTTAGAAAGTTGGAGGGACAGGGCCGGAGGTACGCAGTATTTT.

In its sample, this clonotype was seen once. The chain combines TRBV11-1 with TRBJ1-2; no reliable D call. The V end lost 1 base, the J end lost 2 bases, and 17 bases lay between the germline ends. CDR3 length: 17 amino acids. Germline loops: CDR1 SGHAT, CDR2 FQDESV (reference sequence). The CDR3 loop reads CASSLVPTRRTNYGYTF. DNA for the CDR3: TGTGCCAGCAGCTTAGTTCCGACACGGAGAACAAACTATGGCTACACCTTC.

Of note for this clonotype: Given a much more abundant clone one base away, this may be a read error. The rearrangement uses TRBV5-1 and TRBJ2-5; D may be TRBD2 (5 bases). Germline assignment: CDR1 SGHRS and CDR2 YFSETQ. Trimming removed 0 bases at V and 1 base at J, with 10 bases between. The CDR3 is 15 residues long. The CDR3: CASSLVPGSQETQYF. The CDR3 nucleotides read TGCGCCAGCAGCTTGGTTCCGGGGTCCCAAGAGACCCAGTACTTC.

The J gene is TRBJ2-3, the V gene TRBV5-1; TRBD2 matches 9 bases. Germline V CDR1 and CDR2: SGHRS, YFSETQ. The length of the CDR3 is 17 residues. V shed 2 bases and J 0 bases; nucleotides not matched to a gene: 7. The chain's CDR3 is CASSFWSGGTSTDTQYF. CDR3 DNA: TGCGCCAGCAGCTTCTGGAGCGGGGGGACTAGCACAGATACGCAGTATTTT.

This clonotype was observed a handful of times. The V and J genes are TRBV12-3 or TRBV12-4 and TRBJ2-6, with D unresolved. Trimming shortened V by 6 bases and J by 5 bases, and 14 bases separated the two germline ends. The CDR3 contains 15 residues. The chain's CDR3 is CASSQSDVRANVLTF. The CDR3 DNA reads TGTGCCAGCAGCCAATCAGATGTGCGGGCCAACGTCCTGACTTTC.

The rearrangement joins TRBV12-3 or TRBV12-4 to TRBJ2-5; D gene ambiguous. The CDR3 consists of 13 residues. V lost 3 bases to trimming and J lost 4 bases, with 9 bases between them. CDR3 DNA sequence: TGTGCCAGCAGTTTGATGTCCGGAGAGACCCAGTACTTC. As protein: CASSLMSGETQYF.